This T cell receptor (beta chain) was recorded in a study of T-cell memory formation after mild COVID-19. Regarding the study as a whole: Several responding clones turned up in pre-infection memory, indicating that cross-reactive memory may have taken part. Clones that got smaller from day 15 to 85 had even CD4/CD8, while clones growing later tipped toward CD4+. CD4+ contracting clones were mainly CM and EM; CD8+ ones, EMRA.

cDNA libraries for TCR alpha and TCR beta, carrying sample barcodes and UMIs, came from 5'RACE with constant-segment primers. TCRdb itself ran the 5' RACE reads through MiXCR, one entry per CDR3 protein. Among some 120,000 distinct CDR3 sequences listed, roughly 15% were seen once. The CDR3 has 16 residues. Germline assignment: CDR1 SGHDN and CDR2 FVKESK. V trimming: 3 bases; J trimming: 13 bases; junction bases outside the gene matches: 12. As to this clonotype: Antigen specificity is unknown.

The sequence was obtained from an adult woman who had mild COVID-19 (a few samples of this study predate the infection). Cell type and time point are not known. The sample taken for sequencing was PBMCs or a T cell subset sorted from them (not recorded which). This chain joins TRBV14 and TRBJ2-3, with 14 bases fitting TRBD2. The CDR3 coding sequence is TGTGCCAGCAGCCACCCGGGACTAGCGGGAGTCAGTGTAAAGTATTTT. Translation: CASSHPGLAGVSVKYF.